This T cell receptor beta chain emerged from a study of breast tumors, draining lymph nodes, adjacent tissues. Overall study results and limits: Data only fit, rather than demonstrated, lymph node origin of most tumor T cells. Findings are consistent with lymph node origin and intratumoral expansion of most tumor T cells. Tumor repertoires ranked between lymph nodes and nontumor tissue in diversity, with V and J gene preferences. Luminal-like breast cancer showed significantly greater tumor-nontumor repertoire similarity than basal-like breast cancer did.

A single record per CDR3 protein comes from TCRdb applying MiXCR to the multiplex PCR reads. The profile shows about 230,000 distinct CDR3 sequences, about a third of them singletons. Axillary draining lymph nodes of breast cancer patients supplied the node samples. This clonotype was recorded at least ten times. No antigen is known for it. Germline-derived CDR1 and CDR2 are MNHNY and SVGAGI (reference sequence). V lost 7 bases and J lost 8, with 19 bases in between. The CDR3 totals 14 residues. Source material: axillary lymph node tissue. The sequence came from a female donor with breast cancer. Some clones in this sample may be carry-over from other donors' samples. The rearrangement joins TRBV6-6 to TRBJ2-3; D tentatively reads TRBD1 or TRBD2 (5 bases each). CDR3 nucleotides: TGTGCCAGCAACGAAGGTCCTACGGGACGTACGCAGTATTTT. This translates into CASNEGPTGRTQYF.